One and the same sample provided the 18 T cell receptor beta chains below, sequenced in a study of tumor-infiltrating lymphocytes in oesophageal squamous cell carcinoma. MiXCR, applied by TCRdb to the PCR reads, yields one record per CDR3 protein. The sample yields under 20,000 distinct CDR3 sequences, 40% to 55% seen once. Sequencing input: esophageal tumor tissue. The origin of the receptors is a male donor with esophageal squamous cell carcinoma.

Ten or more counts support this clonotype. The chain is built from TRBV14 and TRBJ2-5; 8 nucleotides line up with TRBD1. The J call may be incorrect, as the DNA end agrees better with TRBJ2-7. Germline values: CDR1 SGHDN, CDR2 FVKESK. The CDR3 runs to 16 residues. The CDR3 loop is CASSRARDRQYSEQYF. In DNA, the CDR3 is TGTGCCAGCAGCCGAGCCCGGGACAGGCAATACTCCGAGCAGTACTTC.

The chain uses TRBV7-2 and TRBJ2-3, with 8 bases that match TRBD2. The J call could be wrong; TRBJ2-7 is a better fit for the DNA end. CDR1 is SGHTA and CDR2 is FQGNSA in the germline V gene. The CDR3 spans 15 residues. The CDR3 is CASSPIAGKGVEQYF. CDR3 DNA sequence: TGTGCCAGCAGCCCAATAGCGGGAAAGGGAGTTGAGCAGTACTTC.

The chain recombines TRBV25-1 with TRBJ2-5; D gene uncertain. The V gene lost 1 base and the J gene lost 5 bases, with 11 bases spanning the gap. Germline CDR1 is MGHDK and CDR2 is SYGVNS. This CDR3 region has 14 residues. The CDR3 bases are TGTGCCAGCAGTGAATTTACGACGTGGGAGACCCAGTACTTC. It specifies CASSEFTTWETQYF.

In this sample, this clonotype turned up many times. This chain joins TRBV12-3 or TRBV12-4 and TRBJ1-2; 10 bases match TRBD1. CDR3 size: 13 residues. Germline trimming cut 6 bases from V and 7 bases from J; bases unmatched to any gene: 5. CDR3 amino acids: CASSDRGRGGYTF. In DNA form, the CDR3 reads TGTGCCAGCAGCGACAGGGGGCGTGGTGGCTACACCTTC.

This clonotype has a count of ten or more. V is TRBV28 and J is TRBJ2-6, with a weak D call TRBD1 (7 bases). Germline loops: CDR1 MDHEN, CDR2 SYDVKM. V shed 8 bases and J shed 2 bases, with 13 bases lying between them. The CDR3 has 15 residues. Here the CDR3 reads CASSEGAAGANVLTF. For the CDR3, the DNA is TGTGCCAGCTCGGAGGGGGCAGCTGGGGCCAACGTCCTGACTTTC. The variable domain in full, with the rest retrieved from reference TRBV28 and TRBJ2-6, is DVKVTQSSRYLVKRTGEKVFLECVQDMDHENMFWYRQDPGLGLRLIYFSYDVKMKEKGDIPEGYSVSREKKERFSLILESASTNQTSMYLCASSEGAAGANVLTFGAGSRLTVL.

As to this clonotype: No conserved phenylalanine or tryptophan is present at the end of the CDR3, so a read error is the likely explanation. The DNA is left out, because the CDR3 cannot be placed on it with certainty; the CDR3 is given as TCRdb lists it. The V and J genes are TRBV6-1 and TRBJ2-5; TRBD2 is taken as the D call from the table, unchecked against the DNA. Ends included, the CDR3 has 17 residues. The germline V gene encodes CDR1 MNHNS and CDR2 SASEGT. The CDR3 loop reads CASSATQEPLWTLHFGN.

This clonotype was detected only a few times. The chain employs TRBV7-8 and TRBJ2-5; D unresolved. Trimming left V 5 bases short and J 1 base short, with 23 bases between. CDR1 and CDR2 (germline): SGHVS, FQNEAQ. The CDR3 is 18 residues long. The CDR3 region has the DNA TGTGCCAGCAGCACACCCCCCGAAGCGAAAAGTCCCCAAGAGACCCAGTACTTC. Translated: CASSTPPEAKSPQETQYF. The variable domain in full, with the rest retrieved from reference TRBV7-8 and TRBJ2-5, is GAGVSQSPRYKVAKRGQDVALRCDPISGHVSLFWYQQALGQGPEFLTYFQNEAQLDKSGLPSDRFFAERPEGSVSTLKIQRTQQEDSAVYLCASSTPPEAKSPQETQYFGPGTRLLVL.

The chain joins TRBV7-2 to TRBJ2-3; 9 positions match TRBD1. The J call may be mistaken, given a closer DNA end match to TRBJ2-7. In germline, CDR1 is SGHTA, CDR2 FQGNSA. CDR3 length: 16 amino acids. CDR3 nucleotides: TGTGCCAGCAGCTACCCCGGGGGGACAGGGAGATACGAGCAGTACTTC. Amino acid sequence: CASSYPGGTGRYEQYF.

The chain employs TRBV7-6 and TRBJ2-5, with 12 bases lining up with TRBD2. The DNA end favors TRBJ2-1, so the J call may be wrong. The germline V gene encodes CDR1 SGHVS and CDR2 FNYEAQ. This CDR3 is built from 18 residues. CDR3 loop: CASSLTRPSGRAGNEQFF. The CDR3 nucleotides are TGTGCCAGCAGCTTAACGCGGCCTAGCGGGAGGGCCGGGAATGAGCAGTTCTTC.

The chain joins TRBV11-2 to TRBJ2-3, with 9 bases fitting TRBD2. In germline, CDR1 is SGHAT, CDR2 FQNNGV. J was trimmed by 7 bases and V by 5 bases; bases with no gene match: 7. This CDR3 is built from 14 residues. The CDR3: CASSRSGGHNTQYF. CDR3 DNA sequence: TGTGCCAGCAGCCGTAGCGGGGGACACAATACGCAGTATTTT.

This clonotype came up many times. CDR3 nucleotide sequence: TGTGCCAGCAGTGAAGGGGGCGCATCCCACGAGCAGTACTTC. Amino acids: CASSEGGASHEQYF. J is TRBJ2-7 and V is TRBV6-1, with D maybe TRBD1 (5 bases). Germline-derived CDR1 and CDR2 are MNHNS and SASEGT. This CDR3 is 14 amino acids long. V shed 1 base and J shed 5 bases, with 12 bases lying between them.

This chain joins TRBV28 and TRBJ1-2; D gene uncertain. V was pared by 5 bases and J by 8 bases, with 9 bases between. This CDR3 is built from 11 residues. Per the germline V gene, CDR1 is MDHEN and CDR2 is SYDVKM. For the CDR3, the DNA is TGTGCCAGCAGTCAGACGAGGGGCTACACCTTC. Translated, it gives CASSQTRGYTF.

This clonotype has at least ten counts. A read error may explain this, as a much larger clone is one base away. CDR3 in amino acids: CASSTQGEQFF. The CDR3 DNA is TGTGCCAGCAGTACCCAGGGTGAGCAGTTCTTC. This chain connects TRBV6-1 to TRBJ2-1; tentatively, D is TRBD1 (5 bases). This CDR3 comprises 11 residues. The germline V and J ends were trimmed by 5 bases and 9 bases, with 8 bases remaining between them. Germline V gives CDR1 MNHNS, CDR2 SASEGT.

This clonotype showed up many times. A read error may be the cause here, since a much bigger clone is one base away. The V and J genes are TRBV7-3 and TRBJ2-5; 7 bases line up with TRBD2. In germline, CDR1 is SGHTA, CDR2 FQGTGA. V was clipped by 5 bases and J by 11 bases; unmatched bases: 17. This CDR3 is 15 amino acids long. DNA of the CDR3: TGTGCCAGCAGCCCCAGCGGGGATACCTACAATGAGCAGTACTTC. Translated: CASSPSGDTYNEQYF.

V is TRBV7-6 and J is TRBJ2-6; TRBD1 aligns across 9 bases. The tail of the sequence fits TRBJ2-7 better, so the J call may be wrong. CDR1 is SGHVS and CDR2 is FNYEAQ in the germline V gene. The CDR3 is 18 amino acids. The CDR3 sequence: CASSLASGQGGWYYEQYF. CDR3 coding DNA: TGTGCCAGCAGCTTAGCCTCGGGACAGGGAGGTTGGTACTACGAGCAGTACTTC.

This clonotype was seen ten or more times. CDR3 residues: CASSFYGTGGVGELFF. The CDR3 DNA reads as TGTGCCAGCAGCTTCTACGGGACAGGGGGCGTCGGGGAGCTGTTTTTT. The chain uses TRBV5-5 and TRBJ2-2; 12 positions agree with TRBD1. Losses at the gene ends were 2 bases for V and 7 bases for J; bases not matched to a gene: 6. Germline-derived CDR1 and CDR2 are SGHKS and YYEKEE (reference sequence). This CDR3 has 16 residues.

The chain links TRBV7-8 to TRBJ2-7; 7 positions agree with TRBD2. There are 16 residues in the CDR3. The trim removed 3 bases at V and 7 bases at J, leaving 15 bases unmatched. Germline CDR1 is SGHVS and CDR2 is FQNEAQ. The CDR3 nucleotides are TGTGCCAGCAGCTTCCTCCGGGACTACCGATACAATGAGCAGTACTTC. Amino acid sequence: CASSFLRDYRYNEQYF.

DNA for the CDR3: TGTGCCAGCAGTTTGCCGACAGGAAGAATCAATGAGCAGTTCTTC. It specifies CASSLPTGRINEQFF. This sequence joins TRBV28 and TRBJ2-3, with D possibly matching TRBD1 (6 bases). Matching the DNA end better, TRBJ2-1 makes the J call doubtful. Germline V gene sequence: CDR1 MDHEN, CDR2 SYDVKM. The CDR3 covers 15 residues.